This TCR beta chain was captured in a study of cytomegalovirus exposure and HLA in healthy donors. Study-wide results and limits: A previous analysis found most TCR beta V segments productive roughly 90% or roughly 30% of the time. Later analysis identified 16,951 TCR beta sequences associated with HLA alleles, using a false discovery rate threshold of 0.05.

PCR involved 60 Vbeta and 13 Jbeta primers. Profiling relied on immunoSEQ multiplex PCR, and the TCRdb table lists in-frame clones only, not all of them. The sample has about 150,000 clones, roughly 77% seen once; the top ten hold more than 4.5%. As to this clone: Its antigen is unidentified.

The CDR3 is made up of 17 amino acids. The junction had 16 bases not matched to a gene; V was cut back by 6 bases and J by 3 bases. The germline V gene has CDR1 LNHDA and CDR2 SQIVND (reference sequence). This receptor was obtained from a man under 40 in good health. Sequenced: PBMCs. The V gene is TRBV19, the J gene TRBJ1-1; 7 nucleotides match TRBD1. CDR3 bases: TGTGCCAGTAGGGTAGGCTACCGGGACAGCGGATACACTGAAGCTTTCTTT. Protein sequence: CASRVGYRDSGYTEAFF.